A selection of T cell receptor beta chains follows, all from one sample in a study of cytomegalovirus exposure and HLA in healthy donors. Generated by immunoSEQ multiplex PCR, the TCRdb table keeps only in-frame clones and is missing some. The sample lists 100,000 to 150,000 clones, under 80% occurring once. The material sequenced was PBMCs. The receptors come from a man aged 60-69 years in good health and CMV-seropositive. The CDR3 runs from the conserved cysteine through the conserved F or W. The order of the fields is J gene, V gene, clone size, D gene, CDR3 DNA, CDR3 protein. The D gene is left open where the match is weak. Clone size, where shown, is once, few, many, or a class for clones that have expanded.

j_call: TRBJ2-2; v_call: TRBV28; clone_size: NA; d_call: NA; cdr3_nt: TGTGCCAGCAGTCCTATAGCGGCTCACCCCGGGGAGCTGTTTTTT; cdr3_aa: CASSPIAAHPGELFF
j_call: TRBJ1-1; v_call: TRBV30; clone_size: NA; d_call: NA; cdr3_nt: TGTGCCTGGCAATTAGGAGCGGGGACTGAAGCTTTCTTT; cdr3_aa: CAWQLGAGTEAFF
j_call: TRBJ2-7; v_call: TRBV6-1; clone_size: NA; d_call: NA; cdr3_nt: TGTGCCAGCCTCGGATGGGGCAGGGACGAGCAGTACTTC; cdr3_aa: CASLGWGRDEQYF
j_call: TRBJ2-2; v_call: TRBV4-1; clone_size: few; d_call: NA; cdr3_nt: TGCGCCAGCAGCCTGCTCCTGAGGGTAGACACCGGGGAGCTGTTTTTT; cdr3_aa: CASSLLLRVDTGELFF
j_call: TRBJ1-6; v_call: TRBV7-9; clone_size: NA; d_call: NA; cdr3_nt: TGTGCCAGCAGCTTGGCAGGGCGCCCCCTCCACTTT; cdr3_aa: CASSLAGRPLHF
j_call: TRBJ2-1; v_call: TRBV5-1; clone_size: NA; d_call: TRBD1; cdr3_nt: TGCGCCAGCAAGTCGGGACAGGTGCAGGGTGAGCAGTTCTTC; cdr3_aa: CASKSGQVQGEQFF
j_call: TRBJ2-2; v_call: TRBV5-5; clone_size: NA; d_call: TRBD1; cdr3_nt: TGTGCCAGCAGCTCACGACAGGGGAACACCGGGGAGCTGTTTTTT; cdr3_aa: CASSSRQGNTGELFF
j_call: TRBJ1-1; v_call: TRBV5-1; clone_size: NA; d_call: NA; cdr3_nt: TGCGCCAGCAGCTTGGCCGCGGCGAACACTGAAGCTTTCTTT; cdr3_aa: CASSLAAANTEAFF
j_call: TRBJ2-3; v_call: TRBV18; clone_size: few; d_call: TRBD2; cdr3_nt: TGTGCCAGCTCACTTAGACTAGCGGACACAGATACGCAGTATTTT; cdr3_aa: CASSLRLADTDTQYF
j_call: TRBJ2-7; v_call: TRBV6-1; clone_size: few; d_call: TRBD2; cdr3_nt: TGTGCCAGCAGAAATAGCGGGGGGTCTTACGAGCAGTACTTC; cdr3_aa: CASRNSGGSYEQYF
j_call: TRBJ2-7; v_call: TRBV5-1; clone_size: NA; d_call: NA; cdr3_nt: TGCGCCAGCAGGGCCGGACAGTCGGCCCGCGAGCAGTACTTC; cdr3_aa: CASRAGQSAREQYF
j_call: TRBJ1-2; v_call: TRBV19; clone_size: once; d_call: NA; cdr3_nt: TGTGCCAGTAGCCATGGTGGGGACATCTATGGCTACACCTTC; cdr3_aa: CASSHGGDIYGYTF
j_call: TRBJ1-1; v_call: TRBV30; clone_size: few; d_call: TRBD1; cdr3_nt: TGTGCCTGGAGGAGGGGGCTGAACACTGAAGCTTTCTTT; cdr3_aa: CAWRRGLNTEAFF
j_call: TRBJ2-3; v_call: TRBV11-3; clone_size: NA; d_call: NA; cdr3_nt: TGTGCCAGCAGCTTAGGGGGGGCAGATACGCAGTATTTT; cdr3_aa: CASSLGGADTQYF
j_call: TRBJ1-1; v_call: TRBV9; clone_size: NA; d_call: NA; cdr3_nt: TGTGCCAGCAGCGCCTCCGACACATACACTGAAGCTTTCTTT; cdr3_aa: CASSASDTYTEAFF
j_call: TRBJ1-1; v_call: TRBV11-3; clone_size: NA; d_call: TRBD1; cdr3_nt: TGTGCCAGCAGCTCAACGACAGGGGGGAACACTGAAGCTTTCTTT; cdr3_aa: CASSSTTGGNTEAFF
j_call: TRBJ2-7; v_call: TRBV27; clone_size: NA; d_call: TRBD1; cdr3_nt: TGTGCCAGCAGTTTAAGCGGACAGGCTGGGTACGAGCAGTACTTC; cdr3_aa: CASSLSGQAGYEQYF
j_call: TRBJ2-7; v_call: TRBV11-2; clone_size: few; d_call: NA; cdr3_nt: TGTGCCAGCATCGACAGGTCATACTCCTACGAGCAGTACTTC; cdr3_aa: CASIDRSYSYEQYF
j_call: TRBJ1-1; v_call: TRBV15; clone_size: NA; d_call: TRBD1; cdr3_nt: TGTGCCACCAGCGCGTCGTACAGGGGGGCCCCTGAGGCTTTCTTT; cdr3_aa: CATSASYRGAPEAFF
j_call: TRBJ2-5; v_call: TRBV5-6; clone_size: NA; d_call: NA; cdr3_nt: TGTGCCAGCAGCCCGGGGTGGGGCCAAGAGACCCAGTACTTC; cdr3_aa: CASSPGWGQETQYF
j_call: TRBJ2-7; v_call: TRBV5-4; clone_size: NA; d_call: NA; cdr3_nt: TGTGCCAGCAGCCCACCGACTCAACCCTACGAGCAGTACTTC; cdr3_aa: CASSPPTQPYEQYF
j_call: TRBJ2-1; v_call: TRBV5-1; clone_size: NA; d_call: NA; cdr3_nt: TGCGCCAGCAGCTTGTTAGCGCAGAGTGAGCAGTTCTTC; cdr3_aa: CASSLLAQSEQFF
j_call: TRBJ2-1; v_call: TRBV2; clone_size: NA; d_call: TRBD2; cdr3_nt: TGTGCCAGCAAACAGGGTAGCGGGGGAAGCTACAATGAGCAGTTCTTC; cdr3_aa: CASKQGSGGSYNEQFF
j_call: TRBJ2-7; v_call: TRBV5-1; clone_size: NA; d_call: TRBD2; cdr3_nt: TGCGCCAGCAGCTCGGGGCTAGCGGGAACCTACGAGCAGTACTTC; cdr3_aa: CASSSGLAGTYEQYF
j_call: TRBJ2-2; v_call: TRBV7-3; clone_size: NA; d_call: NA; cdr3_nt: TGTGCCAGCAGCGACCCGGGGACCGGGGAGCTGTTTTTT; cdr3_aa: CASSDPGTGELFF
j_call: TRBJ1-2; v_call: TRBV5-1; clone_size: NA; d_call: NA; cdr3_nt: TGCGCCAGCAGCTTGGATGGGGGCGTGGGCTACACCTTC; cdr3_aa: CASSLDGGVGYTF
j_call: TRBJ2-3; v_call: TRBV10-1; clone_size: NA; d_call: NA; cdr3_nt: TGCGCCAGCAGTGTCAGGCCCACAGATACGCAGTATTTT; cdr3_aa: CASSVRPTDTQYF
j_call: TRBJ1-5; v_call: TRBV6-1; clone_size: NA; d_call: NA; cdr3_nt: TGTGCCGGCCGGGGGGGGAGCGGACAGCCCCAGCATTTT; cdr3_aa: CAGRGGSGQPQHF
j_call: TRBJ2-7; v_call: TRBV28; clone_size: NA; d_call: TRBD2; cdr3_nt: TGTGCCAGCAGTTTCGGGACTAGCTACGAGCAGTACTTC; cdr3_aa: CASSFGTSYEQYF
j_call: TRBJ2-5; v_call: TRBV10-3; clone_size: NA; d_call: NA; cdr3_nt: TGTGCCATCATGGATCGCGGCGGGACCCAGTACTTC; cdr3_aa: CAIMDRGGTQYF